The rows below give T cell receptor beta chains drawn from one sample of a study of T cell changes during pregnancy in multiple sclerosis. TCRdb's copy holds only in-frame clones and misses some; the assay was immunoSEQ multiplex PCR. This table holds about 100,000 clones, approximately 92% found once. The input for sequencing was peripheral blood, taken in the second trimester of pregnancy. Receptors were obtained from a female donor with multiple sclerosis, enrolled in a pregnancy study. The CDR3 runs from the conserved cysteine through the conserved F or W. D genes are given only for firm matches. Expanded clones are given a class, and other clones once, few, many or no size at all.

d_gene	j_gene	v_gene	abundance	CDR3aa	CDR3nt
.	TRBJ1-2	TRBV4-1	.	CASGEGDPNYGYTF	TGCGCCAGTGGGGAGGGGGATCCTAACTATGGCTACACCTTC
.	TRBJ1-1	TRBV5-4	.	CASSVGAGGEMTEAFF	TGTGCCAGCAGCGTTGGAGCGGGGGGGGAAATGACTGAAGCTTTCTTT
.	TRBJ1-1	TRBV28	once	CASSLGSGRNTEAFF	TGTGCCAGCAGTTTAGGAAGTGGGAGGAACACTGAAGCTTTCTTT
.	TRBJ1-6	TRBV27	.	CASSGGTENSPLHF	TGTGCCAGCAGTGGCGGGACGGAGAATTCACCCCTCCACTTT
TRBD2	TRBJ2-3	TRBV9	.	CAGRGSGRAGDTQYF	TGTGCCGGGAGGGGGAGCGGGAGGGCCGGGGATACGCAGTATTTT
TRBD1	TRBJ1-2	TRBV30	once	CAWRGTASNYGYTF	TGTGCCTGGAGGGGGACAGCCTCTAACTATGGCTACACCTTC
TRBD2	TRBJ2-7	TRBV7-9	once	CASSLATSGSQGYEQYF	TGTGCCAGCAGCTTAGCAACTAGCGGGAGCCAGGGCTACGAGCAGTACTTC
.	TRBJ1-2	TRBV9	.	CASSVQTGRDGYTF	TGTGCCAGCAGCGTACAAACAGGACGGGATGGCTACACCTTC
.	TRBJ1-6	TRBV2	.	CASSTRGRNSPLHF	TGTGCCAGCAGTACTCGGGGGAGAAATTCACCCCTCCACTTT
TRBD1	TRBJ1-2	TRBV7-9	.	CASSSVGQGAGGYTF	TGTGCCAGCAGCTCCGTGGGACAGGGGGCCGGAGGCTACACCTTC
.	TRBJ1-1	TRBV9	once	CASSARGGDTEAFF	TGTGCCAGCAGCGCTAGGGGTGGGGACACTGAAGCTTTCTTT
TRBD1	TRBJ2-7	TRBV11-2	.	CASLRDRGYEQYF	TGTGCCAGCCTCCGGGACAGGGGGTACGAGCAGTACTTC
.	TRBJ1-6	TRBV5-1	.	CASSLGPGTWGSPLHF	TGCGCCAGCAGCTTGGGTCCCGGGACATGGGGATCACCCCTCCACTTT
.	TRBJ2-2	TRBV15	.	CATSKVQGNTGELFF	TGTGCCACCAGCAAAGTCCAGGGGAACACCGGGGAGCTGTTTTTT
.	TRBJ1-1	TRBV13	.	CASSLAGTEAFF	TGTGCCAGCAGCTTAGCAGGCACTGAAGCTTTCTTT
.	TRBJ2-2	TRBV28	.	CASSSLLTGFPGELFF	TGTGCCAGCAGTTCCCTCCTAACAGGTTTCCCCGGGGAGCTGTTTTTT
.	TRBJ2-7	TRBV5-1	.	CASSLLASTYEQYF	TGCGCCAGCAGCCTACTAGCCTCGACCTACGAGCAGTACTTC
.	TRBJ2-1	TRBV7-9	.	CASSLVVAGNEQFF	TGTGCCAGCAGCTTAGTAGTGGCGGGAAATGAGCAGTTCTTC
TRBD1	TRBJ2-7	TRBV5-1	.	CASSWTGGYEQYF	TGCGCCAGCAGCTGGACAGGGGGCTACGAGCAGTACTTC
TRBD2	TRBJ2-7	TRBV5-8	.	CASSPREGGSTSYEQYF	TGTGCCAGCAGCCCGAGGGAGGGAGGCTCAACCTCCTACGAGCAGTACTTC
.	TRBJ1-1	TRBV29-1	.	CSVDPGMRNTEAFF	TGCAGCGTTGATCCGGGGATGAGAAACACTGAAGCTTTCTTT
.	TRBJ2-3	TRBV9	.	CASSPRGKPSTDTQYF	TGTGCCAGCAGCCCTCGGGGAAAACCTAGCACAGATACGCAGTATTTT
.	TRBJ1-3	TRBV13	.	CASSPAGGGQAGGNTIYF	TGTGCCAGCAGCCCAGCCGGCGGGGGGCAAGCGGGTGGAAACACCATATATTTT
.	TRBJ1-2	TRBV2	few	CASTTQGNYGYTF	TGTGCCAGCACCACACAGGGTAACTATGGCTACACCTTC
.	TRBJ2-7	TRBV4-1	.	CASSQDPTIQYF	TGCGCCAGCAGCCAAGATCCCACAATCCAGTACTTC
TRBD1	TRBJ1-3	TRBV5-1	few	CASSLAQGTSGNTIYF	TGCGCCAGCAGCTTGGCACAGGGGACATCTGGAAACACCATATATTTT
TRBD1	TRBJ1-1	TRBV7-6	.	CASSLGSQGAATEAFF	TGTGCCAGCAGCTTAGGGAGCCAGGGGGCCGCCACTGAAGCTTTCTTT
.	TRBJ2-5	TRBV5-1	.	CASSSSRYQETQYF	TGCGCCAGCAGCTCCTCCCGGTACCAAGAGACCCAGTACTTC
TRBD1	TRBJ2-1	TRBV5-1	.	CASSPGQSYNEQFF	TGCGCCAGCTCTCCGGGACAGTCCTACAATGAGCAGTTCTTC
TRBD1	TRBJ2-7	TRBV7-9	.	CASRGPGQPTYEQYF	TGTGCCAGCCGAGGACCGGGACAGCCTACCTACGAGCAGTACTTC
.	TRBJ1-5	TRBV4-1	.	CASSQDLGRGQPQHF	TGCGCCAGCAGCCAAGATTTGGGGCGAGGCCAGCCCCAGCATTTT
TRBD2	TRBJ2-1	TRBV5-1	once	CASSTGLAGGKSSYNEQFF	TGCGCCAGCAGCACGGGACTAGCGGGGGGTAAAAGCTCCTACAATGAGCAGTTCTTC
.	TRBJ2-2	TRBV19	.	CASSSGGAPGELFF	TGTGCCAGTAGCTCGGGTGGGGCCCCCGGGGAGCTGTTTTTT
TRBD2	TRBJ2-1	TRBV29-1	.	CSVEPGGEDEQFF	TGCAGCGTTGAACCGGGAGGTGAGGATGAGCAGTTCTTC
TRBD1	TRBJ1-1	TRBV19	.	CASSSRQGSGLREAFF	TGTGCCAGTAGTAGTAGACAGGGGTCCGGACTTAGGGAAGCTTTCTTT
TRBD2	TRBJ2-3	TRBV6-1	.	CASSVSSGSGTDTQYF	TGTGCCAGCAGTGTCTCTAGCGGGAGTGGGACAGATACGCAGTATTTT
.	TRBJ1-5	TRBV7-8	.	CASSSGRVNQPQHF	TGTGCCAGCAGCTCAGGGAGGGTCAATCAGCCCCAGCATTTT
.	TRBJ1-3	TRBV6-6	.	CASSRDISGNTIYF	TGTGCCAGCAGCCGGGACATCTCTGGAAACACCATATATTTT
.	TRBJ1-2	TRBV15	.	CATSRERGGGYTF	TGTGCCACCAGCAGAGAAAGGGGTGGCGGCTACACCTTC
.	TRBJ2-7	TRBV27	.	CASSFHDRFEPYEQYF	TGTGCCAGCAGTTTCCATGACAGGTTCGAACCGTACGAGCAGTACTTC
TRBD1	TRBJ1-5	TRBV30	.	CAWSLGQGLGQPQHF	TGTGCCTGGAGTCTGGGACAGGGACTAGGCCAGCCCCAGCATTTT
.	TRBJ2-1	TRBV7-9	.	CASSPRSQGEQFF	TGTGCCAGCAGCCCCCGGAGCCAGGGGGAGCAGTTCTTC
TRBD1	TRBJ1-5	TRBV28	.	CASSPTGLGNQPQHF	TGTGCCAGCAGCCCGACAGGGCTTGGAAATCAGCCCCAGCATTTT
.	TRBJ1-3	TRBV5-1	.	CASSLGGVENTIYF	TGCGCCAGCAGCTTGGGCGGGGTTGAAAACACCATATATTTT
.	TRBJ2-5	TRBV11-2	.	CASSSPGWYLQETQYF	TGTGCCAGCAGCTCCCCGGGGTGGTACCTCCAAGAGACCCAGTACTTC
.	TRBJ2-2	TRBV27	.	CASRRSTNTGELFF	TGTGCCAGCAGACGGTCTACGAACACCGGGGAGCTGTTTTTT
TRBD2	TRBJ2-7	TRBV6-1	once	CASSPTTLAGAPRYF	TGTGCCAGCAGTCCGACAACCCTAGCGGGCGCCCCACGGTACTTC
TRBD1	TRBJ2-5	TRBV27	.	CASGQGVRTQYF	TGTGCCTCGGGACAGGGGGTTCGGACCCAGTACTTC
TRBD2	TRBJ2-1	TRBV4-2	.	CASSQVLDPSGRGNEQFF	TGTGCCAGCAGCCAAGTCCTCGACCCCAGCGGGAGAGGGAATGAGCAGTTCTTC
TRBD2	TRBJ2-5	TRBV2	.	CASSEGLAGVGETQYF	TGTGCCAGCAGTGAGGGCCTAGCGGGAGTGGGGGAGACCCAGTACTTC